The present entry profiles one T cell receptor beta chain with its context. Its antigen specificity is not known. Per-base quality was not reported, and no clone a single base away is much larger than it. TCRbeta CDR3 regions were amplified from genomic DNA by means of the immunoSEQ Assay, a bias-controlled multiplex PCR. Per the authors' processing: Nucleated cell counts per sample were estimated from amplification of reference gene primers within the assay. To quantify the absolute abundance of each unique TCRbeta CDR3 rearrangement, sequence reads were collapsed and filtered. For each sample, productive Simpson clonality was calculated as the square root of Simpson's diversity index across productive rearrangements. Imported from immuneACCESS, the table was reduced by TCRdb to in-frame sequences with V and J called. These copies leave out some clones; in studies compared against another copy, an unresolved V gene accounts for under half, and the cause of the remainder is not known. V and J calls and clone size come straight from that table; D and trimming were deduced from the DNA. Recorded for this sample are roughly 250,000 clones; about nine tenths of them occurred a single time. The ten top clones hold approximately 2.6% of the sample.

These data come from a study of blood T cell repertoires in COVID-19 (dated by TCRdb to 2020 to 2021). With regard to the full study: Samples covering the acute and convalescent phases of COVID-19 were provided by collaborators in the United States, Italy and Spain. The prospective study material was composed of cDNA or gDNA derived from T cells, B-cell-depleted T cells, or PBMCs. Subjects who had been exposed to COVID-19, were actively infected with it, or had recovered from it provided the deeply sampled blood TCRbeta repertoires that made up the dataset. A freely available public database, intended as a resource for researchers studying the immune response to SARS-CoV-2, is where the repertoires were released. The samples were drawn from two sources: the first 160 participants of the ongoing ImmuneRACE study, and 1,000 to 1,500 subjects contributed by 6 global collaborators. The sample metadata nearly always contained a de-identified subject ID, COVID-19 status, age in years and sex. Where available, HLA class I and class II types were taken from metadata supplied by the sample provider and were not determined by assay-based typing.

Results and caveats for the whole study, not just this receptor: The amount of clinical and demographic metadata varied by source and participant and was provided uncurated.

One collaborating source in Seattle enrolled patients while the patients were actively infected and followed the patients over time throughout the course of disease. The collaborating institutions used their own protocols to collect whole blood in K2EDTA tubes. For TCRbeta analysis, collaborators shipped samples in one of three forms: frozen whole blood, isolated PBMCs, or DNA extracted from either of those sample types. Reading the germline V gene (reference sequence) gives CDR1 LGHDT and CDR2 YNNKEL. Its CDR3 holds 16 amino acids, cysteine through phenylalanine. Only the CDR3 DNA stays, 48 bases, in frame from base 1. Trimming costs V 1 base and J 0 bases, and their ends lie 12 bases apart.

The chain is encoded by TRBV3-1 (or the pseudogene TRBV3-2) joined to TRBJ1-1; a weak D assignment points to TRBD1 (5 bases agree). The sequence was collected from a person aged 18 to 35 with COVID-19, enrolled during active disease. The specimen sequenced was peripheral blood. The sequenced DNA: TGTGCCAGCAGCCAAGTAACAGGCCACATGAACACTGAAGCTTTCTTT. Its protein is CASSQVTGHMNTEAFF.